This T cell receptor beta chain appears in the sequencing data of a study of metastatic and nonmetastatic thyroid tumors. This clone was recorded at least ten times. All patients reached thyroid surgery having received no treatment beforehand. The germline V and J ends were trimmed by 3 bases and 2 bases, with 11 bases remaining between them. The germline V gene has CDR1 SEHNR and CDR2 FQNEAQ (reference sequence). This CDR3 is built from 15 residues. TCRdb re-called clones via MiXCR from the PCR reads. The data show about 69,000 clones, with 12% to 15% seen just once and approximately 6.1% held by the top ten.

This chain connects TRBV7-9 to TRBJ1-5; D perhaps matches TRBD1 (6 bases). This TCR was recovered from a male donor with papillary thyroid cancer or a benign thyroid nodule (not recorded which). Some clones in this sample may be carry-over from other donors' samples. The material sequenced was blood. CDR3 nucleotides: TGTGCCAGCAGCTTGGGGGCAGGAGGCAATCAGCCCCAGCATTTT. It yields the protein CASSLGAGGNQPQHF.